This T cell receptor beta chain comes out of a study of cytomegalovirus exposure and HLA in healthy donors. On the study more broadly: T cells numbering about 179 million yielded fewer than 140 million unique TCR beta sequences in an earlier analysis. General observations from the study: Most sequenced TCRs were rare (though some public TCRs occurred in many donors). An analysis done earlier found most TCR beta V segments productive about 87% or about 30% of the time. TCR beta V- and J-gene trimming, according to a later analysis, was linked to a missense DCLRE1C variant.

The length of the CDR3 is 14 residues. CDR1 and CDR2 (germline): SGHDT, YYEEEE. The V segment lost 6 bases and the J segment 1 base; nucleotides outside the gene matches: 2. The primer mix had 60 Vbeta and 13 Jbeta primers. TCRdb's copy holds only in-frame clones and misses some; the assay was immunoSEQ multiplex PCR. The sample includes roughly 140,000 clones, 65% to 85% of them seen just once. In the case of this clone: The antigen remains undetermined.

What was sequenced was PBMCs. The receptor was isolated from a male donor in good health and CMV-seronegative. The gene calls are TRBV5-6 and TRBJ2-2; 8 nucleotides line up with TRBD1. CDR3 amino acids: CASTGQGNTGELFF. DNA for the CDR3: TGTGCCAGCACCGGACAGGGGAACACCGGGGAGCTGTTTTTT.